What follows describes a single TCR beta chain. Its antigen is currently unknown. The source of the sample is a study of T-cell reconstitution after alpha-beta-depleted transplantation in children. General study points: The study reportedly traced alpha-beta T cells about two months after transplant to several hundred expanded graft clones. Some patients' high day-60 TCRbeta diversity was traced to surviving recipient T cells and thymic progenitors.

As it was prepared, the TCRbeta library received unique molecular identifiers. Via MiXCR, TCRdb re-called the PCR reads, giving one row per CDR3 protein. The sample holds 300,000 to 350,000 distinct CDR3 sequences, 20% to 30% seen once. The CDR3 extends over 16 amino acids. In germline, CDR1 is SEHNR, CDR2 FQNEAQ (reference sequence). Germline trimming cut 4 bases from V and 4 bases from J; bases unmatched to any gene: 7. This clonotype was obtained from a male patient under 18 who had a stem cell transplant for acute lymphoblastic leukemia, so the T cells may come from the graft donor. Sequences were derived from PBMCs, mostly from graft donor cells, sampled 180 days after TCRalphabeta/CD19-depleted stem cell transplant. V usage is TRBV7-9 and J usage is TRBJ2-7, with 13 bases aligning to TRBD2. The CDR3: CASSSTGLAGFYEQYF. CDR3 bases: TGTGCCAGCAGCTCCACGGGACTAGCGGGATTTTACGAGCAGTACTTC.